The clone carrying this T cell receptor beta chain was found once. V was cut by 4 bases and J by 7 bases, with 16 bases left in between. CDR1 is LGHNA and CDR2 is YSLEER in the germline V gene. The CDR3 loop spans 14 amino acids. Sequencing was performed with immunoSEQ multiplex PCR; in TCRdb, only in-frame clones are kept and a portion is missing. The table lists roughly 300,000 clones, about 73% of them singletons. This sample was included in a study of shared clonotypes between healthy human individuals. This TCR came from a man aged 25-45 years in good health. The chain recombines TRBV4-3 with TRBJ1-2; no clear D gene. The material sequenced was memory CD4+ T cells sorted from blood. Subset reported: CD45RA-negative fraction. In DNA, the CDR3 is TGCGCCAGCAGCCCAGCCGACTCCGAACGTGGCTACACCTTC. Encoded protein: CASSPADSERGYTF.